This note documents a single T cell receptor beta chain sequence. Its antigen is as yet unknown. Germline CDR1 and CDR2: KGHSH and LQKENI. The CDR3 spans 15 residues. With V trimmed by 3 bases and J by 1 base, 2 bases remained unmatched. The data were produced by immunoSEQ multiplex PCR, yet TCRdb's version contains in-frame clones alone and is incomplete. The table records approximately 110,000 clones, about nine tenths of them present only once. These data belong to a study of T cell responses to AZD1222 COVID-19 vaccine. The study, taken as a whole, reports: Seropositive status at baseline applied to only a handful of AZD1222 recipients. Reports indicate that nearly half of spike-specific TCRs are directed at unmutated variant regions. Donor demographics were predominantly white British with a female majority; clonal diversity may be underestimated. Spike-specific TCR depth and breadth grew after two AZD1222 doses.

The source is an adult in good health. The rearrangement uses TRBV18 and TRBJ2-3; the match to TRBD1 covers 9 bases. The specimen was peripheral blood, collected on day 0 of AZD1222 vaccination. CDR3 loop: CASSPWTGGTDTQYF. The CDR3 nucleotides read TGTGCCAGCTCACCCTGGACAGGGGGCACAGATACGCAGTATTTT.